Below are 21 T cell receptor beta chains sequenced from a single sample in a study of cytomegalovirus exposure and HLA in healthy donors. The PCR made use of 60 Vbeta and 13 Jbeta primers. Measured with immunoSEQ multiplex PCR; TCRdb has only the in-frame clones, and not every one. The sample has approximately 150,000 clones, around 90% seen once. Material for sequencing was PBMCs. The receptors were gathered from a woman aged 25 to 45 in good health and CMV-seronegative.

V usage is TRBV30 and J usage is TRBJ1-6, with TRBD1 matching over 9 bases. The CDR3 runs 14 residues. The ends lost 3 bases at V and 9 bases at J; junction bases unmatched: 6. Germline loops: CDR1 GTSNPN, CDR2 SVGIG (reference sequence). Here the CDR3 DNA reads TGTGCCTGGAGACCGGACAGGGGTAGTTCACCCCTCCACTTT. Its translation is CAWRPDRGSSPLHF.

This rearrangement joins TRBV7-8 to TRBJ2-5; 8 bases align to TRBD2. The J segment lost 1 base and the V segment lost 0 bases, leaving 7 bases of the junction unmatched. CDR1 and CDR2 from the germline V gene are SGHVS and FQNEAQ. The CDR3 extends over 17 amino acids. Here the CDR3 reads CASSLAWLAGSQETQYF. CDR3 coding DNA: TGTGCCAGCAGCTTAGCATGGTTAGCGGGATCCCAAGAGACCCAGTACTTC.

This clone occurred once. The gene calls are TRBV28 and TRBJ2-7, with 11 bases identical to TRBD1. Germline V gene sequence: CDR1 MDHEN, CDR2 SYDVKM. Trimming took 2 bases from V and 4 from J; bases not matched to a gene: 4. This CDR3 region has 15 residues. CDR3 DNA: TGTGCCAGCAGTTTACCCGGGACAGGGGGGTACGAGCAGTACTTC. Translated: CASSLPGTGGYEQYF.

With respect to this clone: The same CDR3 can be traced to other DNA sequences in this sample. The chain joins TRBV7-9 to TRBJ1-1; the match to TRBD1 covers 7 bases. After removal of 1 base from V and 6 bases from J, the junction contained 2 bases not matched to a gene. Germline V gene lookup returns CDR1 SEHNR and CDR2 FQNEAQ (reference sequence). The CDR3 covers 13 residues. Here the CDR3 DNA reads TGTGCCAGCAGCTTAGATCAGGGGGCTGAAGCTTTCTTT. Translating it yields CASSLDQGAEAFF.

This chain connects TRBV5-1 to TRBJ2-3; D unresolved. The CDR3 consists of 17 residues. Trimming took off 0 bases at V and 3 bases at J, with 17 bases between the two ends. Germline CDR1 is SGHRS and CDR2 is YFSETQ. The CDR3 coding sequence is TGCGCCAGCAGCTTGGCCCCGGGTGCCCGTGGGACAGATACGCAGTATTTT. This codes for CASSLAPGARGTDTQYF.

This sequence joins TRBV2 and TRBJ2-7; 7 nucleotides line up with TRBD1. Unmatched junction bases numbered 4, after V lost 6 bases and J lost 2 bases. The CDR3 spans 13 residues. The germline CDR1 and CDR2 sequences are SNHLY and FYNNEI. The CDR3 DNA reads TGTGCCAGCAGCCGGGACAGAACCTACGAGCAGTACTTC. This encodes CASSRDRTYEQYF.

The chain is built from TRBV11-3 and TRBJ2-2, with 10 nucleotides matching TRBD2. In germline, CDR1 is SGHNT, CDR2 YENEEA. There are 17 residues in the CDR3. Unmatched junction bases numbered 11, after V lost 6 bases and J lost 4 bases. In nucleotides, the CDR3 is TGTGCCAGCAGTCAAAGGCTAGCGGGAGTTCGCACCGGGGAGCTGTTTTTT. This encodes CASSQRLAGVRTGELFF.

The V and J genes are TRBV2 and TRBJ2-5; TRBD2 matches at 11 bases. The J call is uncertain, as TRBJ2-7 better fits the DNA end. Germline V gene data show CDR1 as SNHLY and CDR2 as FYNNEI. CDR3 length: 15 residues. The CDR3 DNA follows: TGTGCCAGCAGTTTTCGACTAGCGGGATCCTACGAGCAGTACTTC. Protein product: CASSFRLAGSYEQYF.

This clone was seen just once. J is TRBJ2-5 and V is TRBV5-1, with 12 bases fitting TRBD2. This CDR3 has 15 amino acids. Germline CDR1 SGHRS, CDR2 YFSETQ. Unmatched junction bases numbered 7, after V lost 5 bases and J lost 5 bases. CDR3 nucleotide sequence: TGCGCCAGCAGTCTTCCGGGACTAGCGGGCGAGACCCAGTACTTC. Its protein product is CASSLPGLAGETQYF.

The chain carries TRBV5-1 and TRBJ2-7; D possibly corresponds to TRBD1 (6 bases). The V end was cut by 4 bases, the J end by 2 bases, with 13 bases between. This CDR3 is 14 amino acids long. CDR1 is SGHRS, CDR2 YFSETQ, per germline. The CDR3 loop is CASSTTTGTYEQYF. The CDR3 DNA reads as TGCGCCAGCAGCACAACTACAGGGACCTACGAGCAGTACTTC.

The V and J genes are TRBV6-7 and TRBJ2-7; 8 bases line up with TRBD1. TRBV6-7 is filed as an ORF, its function uncertain. This CDR3 is built from 15 residues. The ends lost 0 bases at V and 0 bases at J; junction bases unmatched: 1. The CDR3 reads CASSYSGQGSYEQYF. In DNA, the CDR3 is TGTGCCAGCAGTTACTCCGGACAGGGCTCCTACGAGCAGTACTTC.

The chain employs TRBV9 and TRBJ2-2, with D unresolved. Germline V gene data show CDR1 as SGDLS and CDR2 as YYNGEE. The V gene lost 0 bases and the J gene lost 3 bases, with 6 bases spanning the gap. This CDR3 is built from 14 residues. CDR3 amino acids: CASSVAWHTGELFF. DNA for the CDR3: TGTGCCAGCAGCGTAGCTTGGCACACCGGGGAGCTGTTTTTT.

V gene TRBV19 combines with J gene TRBJ1-4, with D possibly being TRBD1 (6 bases). This CDR3 region has 15 residues. In germline, CDR1 is LNHDA, CDR2 SQIVND (reference sequence). Between the trimmed V and J ends, which lost 0 bases and 3 bases, there was a span of 8 bases. The CDR3 coding sequence is TGTGCCAGTAGTATAGACAGGGGCGCTAATGAAAAACTGTTTTTT. This sequence encodes CASSIDRGANEKLFF. The whole variable domain, filled in from reference TRBV19 and TRBJ1-4, reads DGGITQSPKYLFRKEGQNVTLSCEQNLNHDAMYWYRQDPGQGLRLIYYSQIVNDFQKGDIAEGYSVSREKKESFPLTVTSAQKNPTAFYLCASSIDRGANEKLFFGSGTQLSVL.

The chain couples TRBV27 to TRBJ1-5; D remains ambiguous. Trimming took off 3 bases at V and 0 bases at J, with 9 bases between the two ends. Germline V gives CDR1 MNHEY, CDR2 SMNVEV (reference sequence). This CDR3 has 15 residues. The CDR3 DNA reads TGTGCCAGCAGTTTCGGTCCAAATAGCAATCAGCCCCAGCATTTT. This encodes CASSFGPNSNQPQHF.

In this sample, this clone turned up once. The J gene is TRBJ2-7, the V gene TRBV7-9; D is unresolved. CDR3 length equals 13 residues. Germline-derived CDR1 and CDR2 are SEHNR and FQNEAQ (reference sequence). Trimming shortened V by 1 base and J by 1 base, and 5 bases separated the two germline ends. The CDR3 DNA follows: TGTGCCAGCAGCTTAGAGACTTCCTACGAGCAGTACTTC. Residues: CASSLETSYEQYF.

CDR3 coding DNA: TGTGCCAGCAAGGGGCGGGAGGGCGCCAACGAGCAGTACTTC. It translates to CASKGREGANEQYF. The V gene is TRBV7-8, the J gene TRBJ2-7; TRBD2 matches at 9 bases. V lost 7 bases, J lost 5 bases, and 9 bases stayed unmatched. The CDR3 totals 14 residues. The germline gives CDR1 SGHVS, CDR2 FQNEAQ.

The chain recombines TRBV27 with TRBJ1-1, with 7 bases lining up with TRBD1. The V gene end was trimmed by 3 bases and the J gene end by 4 bases; junction bases not matched to a gene: 8. Germline loops: CDR1 MNHEY, CDR2 SMNVEV (reference sequence). This CDR3 spans 15 amino acids. The DNA of the CDR3 is TGTGCCAGCAGTTTGAGGCAGGGGGTTACCACTGAAGCTTTCTTT. Its translation is CASSLRQGVTTEAFF.

This clone was counted a few times. The chain links TRBV7-2 to TRBJ2-7; weak D call: TRBD2 (5 bases). The V gene's germline CDR1 is SGHTA and CDR2 FQGNSA. There are 11 residues in the CDR3. The germline V and J ends were trimmed by 5 bases and 6 bases, with 8 bases remaining between them. DNA of the CDR3: TGTGCCAGCAGCCCCGGGGTCGAGCAGTACTTC. Translating gives CASSPGVEQYF. Together with reference TRBV7-2 and TRBJ2-7, the CDR3 gives the full variable domain: GAGVSQSPSNKVTEKGKDVELRCDPISGHTALYWYRQSLGQGLEFLIYFQGNSAPDKSGLPSDRFSAERTGGSVSTLTIQRTQQEDSAVYLCASSPGVEQYFGPGTRLTVT.

This clone appeared once. The chain has TRBV4-2 and TRBJ2-7; 8 bases are shared with TRBD1. From germline, CDR1 is LGHNA and CDR2 YNFKEQ. V shed 3 bases and J 6 bases; nucleotides not matched to a gene: 7. There are 14 residues in the CDR3. CDR3 coding DNA: TGTGCCAGCAGCCAGCCTGGACAGGGCCCCGAGCAGTACTTC. Its translation is CASSQPGQGPEQYF.

V gene TRBV27 combines with J gene TRBJ2-5; TRBD1 might be the D (5 bases). V was cut by 7 bases and J by 4 bases, with 13 bases left in between. Looked up from germline, CDR1 is MNHEY and CDR2 is SMNVEV (reference sequence). The CDR3 spans 13 residues. The CDR3 DNA reads as TGTGCCAGCATCAGACAGTTTCGAGAGACCCAGTACTTC. Translated: CASIRQFRETQYF.

This chain uses TRBV7-9 with TRBJ2-1; the match to TRBD2 covers 8 bases. V dropped 1 base and J dropped 8; count of bases not matched to a gene: 7. There are 15 residues in the CDR3. CDR1 SEHNR and CDR2 FQNEAQ come from the germline V gene (reference sequence). The CDR3 region has the DNA TGTGCCAGCAGCTTAGGAGGCAGCGGGAGTGATGAGCAGTTCTTC. Translation: CASSLGGSGSDEQFF. Full variable domain (remainder filled in from reference TRBV7-9 and TRBJ2-1): DTGVSQNPRHKITKRGQNVTFRCDPISEHNRLYWYRQTLGQGPEFLTYFQNEAQLEKSRLLSDRFSAERPKGSFSTLEIQRTEQGDSAMYLCASSLGGSGSDEQFFGPGTRLTVL.